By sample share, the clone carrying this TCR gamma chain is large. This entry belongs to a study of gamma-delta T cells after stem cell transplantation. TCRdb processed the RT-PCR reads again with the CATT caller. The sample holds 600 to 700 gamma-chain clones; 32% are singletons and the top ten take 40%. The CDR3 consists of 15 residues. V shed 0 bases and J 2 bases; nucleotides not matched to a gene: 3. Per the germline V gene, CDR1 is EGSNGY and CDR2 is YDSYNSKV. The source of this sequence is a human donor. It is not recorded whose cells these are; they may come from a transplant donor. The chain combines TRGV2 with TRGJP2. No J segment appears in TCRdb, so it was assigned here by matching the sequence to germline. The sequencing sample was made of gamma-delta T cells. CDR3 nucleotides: TGTGCCACCTGGGACGGGGGAAGTAGTGATTGGATCAAGACGTTT. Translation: CATWDGGSSDWIKTF.